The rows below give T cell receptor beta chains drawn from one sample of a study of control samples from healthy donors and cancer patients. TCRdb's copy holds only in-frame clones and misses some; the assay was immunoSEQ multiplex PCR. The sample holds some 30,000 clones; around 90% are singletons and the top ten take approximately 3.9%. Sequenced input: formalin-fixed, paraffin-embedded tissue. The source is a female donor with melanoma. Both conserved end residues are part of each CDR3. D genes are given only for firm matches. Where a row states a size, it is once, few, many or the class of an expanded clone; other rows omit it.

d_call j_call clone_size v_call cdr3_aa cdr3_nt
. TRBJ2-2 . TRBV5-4 CASSLGGSNTGELFF TGTGCCAGCAGCTTAGGAGGCTCGAACACCGGGGAGCTGTTTTTT
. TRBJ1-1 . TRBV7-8 CASSPRPTEAFF TGTGCCAGCAGCCCCCGCCCCACTGAAGCTTTCTTT
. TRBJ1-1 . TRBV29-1 CSVEKQLTEAFF TGCAGCGTTGAGAAGCAGCTCACTGAAGCTTTCTTT
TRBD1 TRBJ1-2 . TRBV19 CASSFPGTGGAGGYTF TGTGCCAGTAGTTTTCCCGGGACAGGGGGCGCGGGTGGCTACACCTTC
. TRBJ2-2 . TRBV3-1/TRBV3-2 CASSQETGLTGELFF TGTGCCAGCAGCCAAGAAACAGGGTTGACCGGGGAGCTGTTTTTT
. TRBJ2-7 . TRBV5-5 CASSSISGGTYEQYF TGTGCCAGCAGCTCTATCTCAGGGGGGACCTACGAGCAGTACTTC
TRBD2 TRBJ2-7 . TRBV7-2 CASSFSGASYEQYF TGTGCCAGCAGCTTCAGCGGGGCCTCCTACGAGCAGTACTTC
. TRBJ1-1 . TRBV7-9 CASSLLLMNTEAFF TGTGCCAGCAGCTTACTCCTCATGAACACTGAAGCTTTCTTT
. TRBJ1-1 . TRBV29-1 CSAWDVEAFF TGCAGCGCTTGGGACGTTGAAGCTTTCTTT
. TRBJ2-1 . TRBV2 CASSDPVSSYNEQFF TGTGCCAGCAGTGATCCCGTGTCGTCCTACAATGAGCAGTTCTTC
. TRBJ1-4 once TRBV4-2 CASSQDNTRTNEKLFF TGTGCCAGCAGCCAAGATAATACGAGAACTAATGAAAAACTGTTTTTT
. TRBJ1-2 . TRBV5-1 CASSLTDNYGYTF TGCGCCAGCAGCTTGACCGATAACTATGGCTACACCTTC
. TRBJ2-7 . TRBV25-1 CASSEPGLGTYEQYF TGTGCCAGCAGTGAACCGGGACTGGGAACCTACGAGCAGTACTTC
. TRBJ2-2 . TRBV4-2 CASSQEFIPAGELFF TGTGCCAGCAGCCAAGAGTTCATTCCAGCCGGGGAGCTGTTTTTT
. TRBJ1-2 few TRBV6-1 CASSEAGRVDNYGYTF TGTGCCAGCAGTGAAGCGGGCAGGGTAGATAACTATGGCTACACCTTC
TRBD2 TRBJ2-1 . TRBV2 CASSATSGRPHEQFF TGTGCCAGCAGTGCTACCAGCGGGAGGCCCCATGAGCAGTTCTTC
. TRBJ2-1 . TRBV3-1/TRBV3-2 CASSQIQGREQFF TGTGCCAGCAGCCAGATTCAGGGCCGGGAGCAATTCTTC
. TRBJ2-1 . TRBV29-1 CSVQGNYNEQFF TGCAGCGTACAGGGTAACTACAATGAGCAGTTCTTC
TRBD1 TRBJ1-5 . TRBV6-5 CASMRTGINQPQHF TGTGCCAGCATGCGGACAGGGATAAATCAGCCCCAGCATTTT
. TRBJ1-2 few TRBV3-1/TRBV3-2 CASSQGGNGYTF TGTGCCAGCAGCCAGGGCGGCAATGGCTACACCTTC
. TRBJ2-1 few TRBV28 CASSLVRNNEQFF TGTGCCAGCAGTTTGGTGAGAAACAATGAGCAGTTCTTC
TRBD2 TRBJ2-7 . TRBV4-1 CASSQEISGRNGNEQYF TGCGCCAGCAGCCAAGAGATTAGCGGGAGAAATGGGAACGAGCAGTACTTC
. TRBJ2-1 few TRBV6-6 CASSTPDHGYNEQFF TGTGCCAGCAGCACGCCGGACCACGGATACAATGAGCAGTTCTTC
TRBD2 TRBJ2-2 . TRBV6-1 CASSEGWESGRVGELFF TGTGCCAGCAGTGAAGGGTGGGAGAGCGGGAGAGTCGGGGAGCTGTTTTTT
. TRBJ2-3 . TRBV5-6 CASSLASKDTQYF TGTGCCAGCAGCTTGGCCAGTAAGGATACGCAGTATTTT
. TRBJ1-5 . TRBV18 CASSPSGGGQPQHF TGTGCCAGCTCACCATCCGGGGGCGGGCAGCCCCAGCATTTT
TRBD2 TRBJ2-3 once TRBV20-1 CSASLRREVSTDTQYF TGCAGTGCTAGTCTCCGGCGGGAGGTGAGCACAGATACGCAGTATTTT
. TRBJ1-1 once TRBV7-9 CASSPRTPPAAFF TGTGCCAGCAGCCCCAGGACGCCCCCGGCAGCTTTCTTT
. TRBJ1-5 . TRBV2 CASSETTGILGQPQHF TGTGCCAGCAGTGAGACTACAGGGATCCTTGGGCAGCCCCAGCATTTT
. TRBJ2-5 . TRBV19 CASSRTVQETQYF TGTGCCAGTAGCAGGACAGTTCAAGAGACCCAGTACTTC
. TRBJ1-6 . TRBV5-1 CASSHPPGIGDTSPLHF TGCGCCAGCAGCCACCCACCGGGGATAGGGGACACTTCACCCCTCCACTTT
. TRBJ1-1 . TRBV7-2 CASSLAGGNTEAFF TGTGCCAGCAGCTTAGCGGGGGGGAACACTGAAGCTTTCTTT
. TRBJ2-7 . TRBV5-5 CASSLVFGQTYEQYF TGTGCCAGCAGCTTGGTGTTCGGACAGACCTACGAGCAGTACTTC
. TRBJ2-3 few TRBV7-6 CASSLAILPDTDTQYF TGTGCCAGCAGCTTAGCGATACTACCCGACACAGATACGCAGTATTTT
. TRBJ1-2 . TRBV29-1 CSETRVGYGYTF TGCAGCGAAACCAGGGTGGGCTATGGCTACACCTTC
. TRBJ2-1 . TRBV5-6 CASSSLGENYNEQFF TGTGCCAGCAGCTCCTTAGGGGAGAACTACAATGAGCAGTTCTTC
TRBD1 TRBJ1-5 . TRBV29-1 CSVLTGTANQPQHF TGCAGCGTTCTCACCGGGACAGCTAATCAGCCCCAGCATTTT
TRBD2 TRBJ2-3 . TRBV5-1 CASSLTSIPTDTQYF TGCGCCAGCAGCCTGACTAGCATCCCCACAGATACGCAGTATTTT
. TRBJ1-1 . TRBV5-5 CASSLVAGEEAFF TGTGCCAGCAGCTTGGTGGCAGGGGAGGAAGCTTTCTTT
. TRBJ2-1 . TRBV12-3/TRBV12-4 CASSPGAGEQFF TGTGCCAGCAGTCCGGGGGCGGGTGAGCAGTTCTTC
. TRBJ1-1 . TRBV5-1 CASSYQNTEAFF TGCGCCAGCAGCTATCAGAACACTGAAGCTTTCTTT
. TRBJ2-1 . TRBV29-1 CSVRVTGWDNEQFF TGCAGCGTGAGAGTCACGGGGTGGGACAATGAGCAGTTCTTC
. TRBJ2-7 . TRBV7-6 CASSLDQTVTYEQYF TGTGCCAGCAGCTTAGACCAAACAGTAACGTACGAGCAGTACTTC
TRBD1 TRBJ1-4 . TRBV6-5 CASNRGQGTNEKLFF TGTGCCAGCAACAGGGGGCAGGGAACTAATGAAAAACTGTTTTTT
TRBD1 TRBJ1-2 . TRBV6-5 CASSYTSGTGHRGYTF TGTGCCAGCAGTTATACCTCCGGGACAGGTCATAGGGGCTACACCTTC
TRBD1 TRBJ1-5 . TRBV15 CATSRDWGQGIQPQHF TGTGCCACCAGCAGAGATTGGGGACAGGGTATTCAGCCCCAGCATTTT
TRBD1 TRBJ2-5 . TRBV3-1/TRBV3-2 CASSQNRGETQYF TGTGCCAGCAGCCAAAACAGGGGAGAGACCCAGTACTTC
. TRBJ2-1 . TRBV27 CASSSSDGYNEQFF TGTGCCAGCAGTTCCTCGGACGGGTACAATGAGCAGTTCTTC
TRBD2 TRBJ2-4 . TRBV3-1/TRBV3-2 CASSPGTSGRAGIQYF TGTGCCAGCAGCCCTGGGACTAGCGGGAGGGCCGGCATTCAGTACTTC
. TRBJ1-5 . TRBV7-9 CASSLGAGQPQHF TGTGCCAGCAGCTTAGGAGCGGGGCAGCCCCAGCATTTT
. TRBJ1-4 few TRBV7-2 CASSSDSYNEKLFF TGTGCCAGCAGCTCCGACAGTTATAATGAAAAACTGTTTTTT